Presented here are 8 T cell receptor beta chains from one specimen sequenced in a study of blood T cell repertoires in COVID-19. Libraries were prepared by immunoSEQ multiplex PCR; TCRdb keeps only in-frame clonotypes and omits some of them. The sample records more than 50,000 clones, 65% to 85% being singletons. Sequencing used peripheral blood. These receptors came from a man aged 70 or older with active or convalescent COVID-19.

Only a few counts were recorded for this clone. CDR3 nucleotides: TGTGCCAGCAGCCGACAGGGTTCTGGAAACACCATATATTTT. Its translation: CASSRQGSGNTIYF. The genes are TRBV3-1 (or the pseudogene TRBV3-2) and TRBJ1-3; the match to TRBD1 covers 7 bases. Unmatched junction bases numbered 1, after V lost 4 bases and J lost 1 base. The germline V gene has CDR1 LGHDT and CDR2 YNNKEL (reference sequence). The CDR3 is made up of 14 amino acids.

The chain combines TRBV6-1 with TRBJ1-2; 9 bases agree with TRBD1. The V gene end was trimmed by 2 bases and the J gene end by 4 bases; junction bases not matched to a gene: 8. Germline V gene sequence: CDR1 MNHNS, CDR2 SASEGT. The CDR3 runs 16 residues. The chain's CDR3 is CASSEPGQGSGYGYTF. DNA for the CDR3: TGTGCCAGCAGTGAACCCGGACAGGGGAGCGGCTATGGCTACACCTTC.

The V call is TRBV4-2, the J call TRBJ1-2, with 8 positions matching TRBD1. There are 14 residues in the CDR3. Per germline, CDR1 LGHNA and CDR2 YNFKEQ. The V segment lost 3 bases and the J segment 6 bases; nucleotides outside the gene matches: 6. The CDR3 bases are TGTGCCAGCAGCCAGGACAGGGTAGTGAATGGCTACACCTTC. As protein: CASSQDRVVNGYTF.

This chain links TRBV7-3 with TRBJ2-1, with D unclear. The germline CDR1 and CDR2 sequences are SGHTA and FQGTGA. V was trimmed by 0 bases and J by 14 bases, leaving 14 bases between them. The CDR3 length is 13 residues. CDR3 bases: TGTGCCAGCAGCTTAACGTCCGCGCAAGAAAAGTTCTTC. Translating gives CASSLTSAQEKFF.

J is TRBJ1-1 and V is TRBV6-6; D call uncertain. V was clipped by 4 bases and J by 0 bases, with 6 bases between them. CDR1 MNHNY and CDR2 SVGAGI come from the germline V gene (reference sequence). The CDR3 totals 13 residues. CDR3 loop: CASSLQMNTEAFF. The CDR3, as DNA: TGTGCCAGCAGTTTACAGATGAACACTGAAGCTTTCTTT.

The chain combines TRBV7-9 with TRBJ2-5, with unresolved D. The CDR3 runs to 13 residues. The germline V gene encodes CDR1 SEHNR and CDR2 FQNEAQ (reference sequence). Between the trimmed V and J ends, which lost 4 bases and 5 bases, there was a span of 11 bases. The chain's CDR3 is CASSSSPRETQYF. In DNA, the CDR3 is TGTGCCAGCAGCTCGTCGCCTAGGGAGACCCAGTACTTC.

This clone turned up a few times. V usage is TRBV5-1 and J usage is TRBJ1-5; D perhaps matches TRBD1 (6 bases). The germline V gene has CDR1 SGHRS and CDR2 YFSETQ. The V and J ends lost 1 base and 7 bases respectively, with 21 bases between them. There are 17 residues in the CDR3. Here the CDR3 DNA reads TGCGCCAGCAGCTTGCATAAGGGGGTGAAGAATCGACAGCCCCAGCATTTT. Its protein is CASSLHKGVKNRQPQHF.

In its sample, this clone was seen a few times. The V and J genes are TRBV5-1 and TRBJ1-4; 10 bases are shared with TRBD1. CDR1 and CDR2 from the germline V gene are SGHRS and YFSETQ. The CDR3 runs 14 residues. After removal of 4 bases from V and 7 bases from J, the junction contained 4 bases not matched to a gene. CDR3 residues: CASSTGQGVEKLFF. The DNA of the CDR3 is TGCGCCAGCAGCACCGGACAGGGGGTTGAAAAACTGTTTTTT.